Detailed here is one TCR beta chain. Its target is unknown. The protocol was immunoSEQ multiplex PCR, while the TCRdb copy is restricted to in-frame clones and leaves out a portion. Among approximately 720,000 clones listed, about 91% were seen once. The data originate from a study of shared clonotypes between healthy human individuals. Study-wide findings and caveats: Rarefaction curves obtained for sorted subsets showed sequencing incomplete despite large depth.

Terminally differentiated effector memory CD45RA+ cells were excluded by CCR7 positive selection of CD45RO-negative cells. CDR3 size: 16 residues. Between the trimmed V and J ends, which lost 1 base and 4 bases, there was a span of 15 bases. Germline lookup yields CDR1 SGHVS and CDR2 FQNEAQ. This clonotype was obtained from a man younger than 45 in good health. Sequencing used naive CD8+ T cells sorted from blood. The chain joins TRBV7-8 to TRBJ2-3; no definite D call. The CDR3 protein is CASSLELSAYPDTQYF. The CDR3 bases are TGTGCCAGCAGCTTAGAGTTGTCCGCCTACCCAGATACGCAGTATTTT.